This is a list of T cell receptor beta chains from one sample in a study of OX40 agonist ivuxolimab in advanced cancers. Sequenced by immunoSEQ multiplex PCR; TCRdb stores in-frame clones only, minus some. Of about 64,000 clones detected, roughly 84% appear once; the ten largest clones hold 2% to 3%. Here the sequenced sample was CD4+ or CD8+ T cells sorted from blood, taken in a trial of the OX40 agonist ivuxolimab. Source of these receptors: an adult with an advanced solid tumor such as melanoma, head and neck, liver or kidney cancer. The CDR3 runs from the conserved cysteine through the conserved F or W. Each record gives: V gene, CDR3 length, J gene, clone size, CDR3 protein. Where a row states a size, it is once, few, many or the class of an expanded clone; other rows omit it.

v_gene: TRBV5-6; len: 14; j_gene: TRBJ1-2; abundance: NA; CDR3aa: CASSPITVGSGYTF
v_gene: TRBV30; len: 13; j_gene: TRBJ1-4; abundance: NA; CDR3aa: CAWSVGGNEKLFF
v_gene: TRBV29-1; len: 11; j_gene: TRBJ2-2; abundance: NA; CDR3aa: CSVGITGELFF
v_gene: TRBV25-1; len: 11; j_gene: TRBJ1-2; abundance: NA; CDR3aa: CASTGVYGYTF
v_gene: TRBV21-1; len: 15; j_gene: TRBJ2-1; abundance: NA; CDR3aa: CASSTQGGQKNEQFF
v_gene: TRBV11-2; len: 13; j_gene: TRBJ2-3; abundance: NA; CDR3aa: CASSLVVSDTQYF
v_gene: TRBV12-5; len: 13; j_gene: TRBJ1-1; abundance: NA; CDR3aa: CASGLIPGTEAFF
v_gene: TRBV5-5; len: 14; j_gene: TRBJ2-7; abundance: NA; CDR3aa: CASSRQGQGYEQYF
v_gene: TRBV5-5; len: 15; j_gene: TRBJ2-2; abundance: NA; CDR3aa: CASSLYSGSGGELFF
v_gene: TRBV4-2; len: 17; j_gene: TRBJ2-7; abundance: NA; CDR3aa: CASSSYSGAETGYEQYF
v_gene: TRBV5-8; len: 13; j_gene: TRBJ2-3; abundance: NA; CDR3aa: CASSDRSTDTQYF
v_gene: TRBV29-1; len: 14; j_gene: TRBJ1-2; abundance: few; CDR3aa: CSAQILDRGYGYTF
v_gene: TRBV4-3; len: 16; j_gene: TRBJ1-2; abundance: NA; CDR3aa: CASSQDRDSSLYGYTF
v_gene: TRBV5-6; len: 12; j_gene: TRBJ2-5; abundance: NA; CDR3aa: CASNLGLETQYF
v_gene: TRBV30; len: 13; j_gene: TRBJ1-1; abundance: NA; CDR3aa: CACRQGPNTEAFF